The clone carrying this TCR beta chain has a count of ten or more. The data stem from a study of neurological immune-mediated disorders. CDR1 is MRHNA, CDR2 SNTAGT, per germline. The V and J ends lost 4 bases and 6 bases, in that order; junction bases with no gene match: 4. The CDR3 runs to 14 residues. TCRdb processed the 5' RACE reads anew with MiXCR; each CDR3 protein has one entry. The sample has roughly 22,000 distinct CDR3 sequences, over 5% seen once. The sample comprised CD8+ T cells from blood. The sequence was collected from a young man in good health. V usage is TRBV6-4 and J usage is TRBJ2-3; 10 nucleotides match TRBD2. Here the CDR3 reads CASSASGGADTQYF. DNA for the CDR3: TGTGCCAGCAGTGCCAGCGGGGGGGCCGATACGCAGTATTTT.